The entry that follows covers one T cell receptor beta chain sequence. The antigen is not known. This specimen belongs to a study of T cell responses to AZD1222 COVID-19 vaccine. Findings of the study overall: Once two AZD1222 doses were given, Spike-specific TCR breadth and depth went up. Dominant CD4 TCR responses targeted spike regions 160-218 and 743-854. White British people made up most donors, females outnumbered males, and clonal diversity was possibly underestimated. Close to half of spike-specific TCRs reportedly recognize unmutated variant regions.

Assay used: immunoSEQ multiplex PCR; TCRdb lists only in-frame clones, some missing. The sample lists about 200,000 clones, roughly 91% occurring once. The CDR3 loop spans 11 amino acids. Germline V gives CDR1 SGHRS, CDR2 YFSETQ. The V gene lost 4 bases and the J gene lost 8 bases, with 9 bases spanning the gap. The gene calls are TRBV5-1 and TRBJ1-2; D is unclear. This receptor was identified in an adult in good health. Here the sequenced sample was peripheral blood, taken on day 0 of MenACWY control vaccination. CDR3 protein: CASSDGGGYTF. The DNA of the CDR3 is TGCGCCAGCAGCGATGGTGGCGGCTACACCTTC.